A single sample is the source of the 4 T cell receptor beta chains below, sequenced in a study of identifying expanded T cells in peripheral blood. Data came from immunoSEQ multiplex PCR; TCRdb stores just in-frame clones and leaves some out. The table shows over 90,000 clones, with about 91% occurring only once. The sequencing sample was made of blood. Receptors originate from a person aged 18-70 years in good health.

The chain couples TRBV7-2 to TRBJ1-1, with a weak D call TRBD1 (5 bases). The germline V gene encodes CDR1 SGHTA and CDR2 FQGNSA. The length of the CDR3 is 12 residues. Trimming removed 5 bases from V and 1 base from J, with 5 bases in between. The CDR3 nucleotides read TGTGCCAGCAGCACAGGGAACACTGAAGCTTTCTTT. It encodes CASSTGNTEAFF.

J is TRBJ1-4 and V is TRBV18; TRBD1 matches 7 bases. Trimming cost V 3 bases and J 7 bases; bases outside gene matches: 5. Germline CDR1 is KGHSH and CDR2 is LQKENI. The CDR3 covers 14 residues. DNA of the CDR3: TGTGCCAGCTCACCTACAGGGGCCCTTGAAAAACTGTTTTTT. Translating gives CASSPTGALEKLFF.

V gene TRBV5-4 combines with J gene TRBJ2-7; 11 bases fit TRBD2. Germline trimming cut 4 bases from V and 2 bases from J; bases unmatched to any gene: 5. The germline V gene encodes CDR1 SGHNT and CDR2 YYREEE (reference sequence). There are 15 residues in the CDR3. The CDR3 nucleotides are TGTGCCAGCAGCCCCGGGACTAGCGGAACCTACGAGCAGTACTTC. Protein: CASSPGTSGTYEQYF.

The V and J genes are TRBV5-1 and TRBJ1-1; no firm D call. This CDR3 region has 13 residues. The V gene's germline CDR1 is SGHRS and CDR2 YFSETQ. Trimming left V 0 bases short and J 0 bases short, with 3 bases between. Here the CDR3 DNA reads TGCGCCAGCAGCTTGGCCTTGAACACTGAAGCTTTCTTT. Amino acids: CASSLALNTEAFF.